These 14 T cell receptor beta chains share one sample of origin, sequenced in a study of control samples from healthy donors and cancer patients (dated by TCRdb to between 2020 and 2021). Receptor amplification or capture employed the immunoSEQ multiplex PCR assay. Not all clones reach the TCRdb copy of this immuneACCESS table, which keeps in-frame sequences only. Checked studies attribute under half of the gap to unresolved V genes and leave the rest unexplained. The sample includes roughly 200,000 clones, with about 94% observed a single time. Approximately 1.4% of the sample belongs to the ten largest clones. Sequencing was done on a sample of blood. The receptor source for this set is a man over 45 in good health.

The chain links TRBV5-1 to TRBJ2-3, with 11 bases lining up with TRBD1. V was clipped by 2 bases and J by 6 bases; unmatched bases: 5. The CDR3 has 15 residues. CDR1 is SGHRS and CDR2 is YFSETQ in the germline V gene. In nucleotides, the CDR3 is TGCGCCAGCAGCTTCCGGACAGGGGGCGCGGATACGCAGTATTTT. Its protein product is CASSFRTGGADTQYF.

This chain links TRBV6-5 with TRBJ1-5; 7 nucleotides agree with TRBD1. Losses at the gene ends were 10 bases for V and 1 base for J; bases not matched to a gene: 7. Germline V gives CDR1 MNHEY, CDR2 SVGAGI. CDR3 size: 14 residues. This CDR3 is CATQGGTSNQPQHF. DNA for the CDR3: TGTGCCACCCAGGGGGGAACCAGCAATCAGCCCCAGCATTTT.

The V call is TRBV9, the J call TRBJ1-6; D gene ambiguous. The V end lost 0 bases, the J end lost 11 bases, and 6 bases lay between the germline ends. This CDR3 is 12 amino acids long. Germline lookup yields CDR1 SGDLS and CDR2 YYNGEE. The CDR3 DNA sequence: TGTGCCAGCAGCGTAGATAGACCACCCCTCCACTTT. Its translation is CASSVDRPPLHF.

This chain links TRBV18 with TRBJ2-1; D possibly corresponds to TRBD2 (5 bases). Trimming removed 6 bases at V and 3 bases at J, with 18 bases between. This CDR3 is 16 amino acids long. Germline V CDR1 and CDR2: KGHSH, LQKENI. CDR3 region: CASSLYLEGIYNEQFF. The DNA for the CDR3 is TGTGCCAGCTCCCTTTATTTAGAGGGAATCTACAATGAGCAGTTCTTC. Drawing the rest from reference TRBV18 and TRBJ2-1, the complete variable domain is NAGVMQNPRHLVRRRGQEARLRCSPMKGHSHVYWYRQLPEEGLKFMVYLQKENIIDESGMPKERFSAEFPKEGPSILRIQQVVRGDSAAYFCASSLYLEGIYNEQFFGPGTRLTVL.

The chain employs TRBV7-9 and TRBJ2-1; D remains ambiguous. The length of the CDR3 is 15 residues. CDR1 and CDR2 (germline): SEHNR, FQNEAQ (reference sequence). The germline V and J ends were trimmed by 0 bases and 4 bases, with 10 bases remaining between them. The CDR3 DNA reads as TGTGCCAGCAGCTTAGCGGCGGCTTATTACAATGAGCAGTTCTTC. Translated: CASSLAAAYYNEQFF.

The V call is TRBV24-1, the J call TRBJ1-1; weak D call: TRBD1 (6 bases). CDR1 is KGHDR, CDR2 SFDVKD, per germline. V was cut by 10 bases and J by 2 bases, with 13 bases left in between. The CDR3 runs 13 residues. CDR3 amino acids: CATGGGLNTEAFF. The CDR3 DNA reads TGTGCCACTGGCGGGGGGCTTAACACTGAAGCTTTCTTT.

The rearrangement uses TRBV30 and TRBJ2-5; D remains unclear. V gave up 0 bases and J gave up 5 bases, with 4 bases separating them. This CDR3 is built from 11 residues. Per the germline V gene, CDR1 is GTSNPN and CDR2 is SVGIG (reference sequence). CDR3: CAWSVLETQYF. The CDR3, as DNA: TGTGCCTGGAGTGTACTCGAGACCCAGTACTTC.

The chain has TRBV5-1 and TRBJ2-5; TRBD1 matches at 7 bases. After removal of 4 bases from V and 2 bases from J, the junction contained 8 bases not matched to a gene. The CDR3 totals 15 residues. The germline V gene encodes CDR1 SGHRS and CDR2 YFSETQ. CDR3 residues: CASSALTGTQETQYF. The CDR3 bases are TGCGCCAGCAGCGCCTTGACAGGGACGCAAGAGACCCAGTACTTC.

This chain joins TRBV10-3 and TRBJ1-6; 9 bases are a match to TRBD1. CDR3 size: 16 residues. V lost 0 bases to trimming and J lost 8 bases; unmatched junction nucleotides: 5. Germline lookup yields CDR1 ENHRY and CDR2 SYGVKD. CDR3 in amino acids: CAISESTGGTDSPLHF. DNA of the CDR3: TGTGCCATCAGTGAGTCCACAGGGGGCACGGATTCACCCCTCCACTTT.

This sequence joins TRBV9 and TRBJ2-1; 9 bases map to TRBD1. The V gene's germline CDR1 is SGDLS and CDR2 YYNGEE. This CDR3 has 15 residues. After removal of 2 bases from V and 5 bases from J, the junction contained 5 bases not matched to a gene. The CDR3 region is CASSVGTGINNEQFF. The CDR3 DNA follows: TGTGCCAGCAGCGTGGGGACAGGGATAAACAATGAGCAGTTCTTC.

The V and J genes are TRBV29-1 and TRBJ1-2, with a possible D match to TRBD1 (5 bases). This CDR3 is 14 amino acids long. Trimming left V 1 base short and J 6 bases short, with 15 bases between. Per the germline V gene, CDR1 is SQVTM and CDR2 is ANQGSEA. The CDR3 bases are TGCAGCGTTGAAGGGTGGGGACGGACGGATGGCTACACCTTC. This sequence encodes CSVEGWGRTDGYTF.

The rearrangement links TRBV4-3 to TRBJ2-5; 8 bases align to TRBD2. The V segment lost 0 bases and the J segment 2 bases; nucleotides outside the gene matches: 2. CDR3 length equals 15 residues. From germline, CDR1 is LGHNA and CDR2 YSLEER. The CDR3 DNA sequence: TGCGCCAGCAGCCAAGACGGGACTAGACAAGAGACCCAGTACTTC. This codes for CASSQDGTRQETQYF.

The chain links TRBV6-5 to TRBJ1-5, with 7 bases aligning to TRBD1. Germline CDR1 and CDR2: MNHEY and SVGAGI. With 4 bases clipped from V and 7 bases from J, the junction kept 7 bases outside the gene matches. The CDR3 is 14 residues long. The CDR3 region is CASSSLGTVQPQHF. In DNA form, the CDR3 reads TGTGCCAGCAGTTCCCTAGGGACAGTCCAGCCCCAGCATTTT.

V usage is TRBV5-5 and J usage is TRBJ2-7; 11 nucleotides match TRBD1. CDR1 and CDR2 (germline): SGHKS, YYEKEE (reference sequence). V was clipped by 4 bases and J by 6 bases; unmatched bases: 12. CDR3 size: 16 residues. The CDR3 DNA is TGTGCCAGCAGCCGCCCCGGGACAGGGGGTTCAGGCGAGCAGTACTTC. Protein sequence: CASSRPGTGGSGEQYF.